This T cell receptor (beta chain) is from a study of PD-L1 blockade in urothelial cancer. Study background: Blood analysis occurred 3 weeks (second dose) and 6 weeks after treatment start. Per blood sample, T cells had a median of around 150,000.

V was cut by 5 bases and J by 0 bases, with 11 bases left in between. Germline V gene sequence: CDR1 SEHNR, CDR2 FQNEAQ (reference sequence). The length of the CDR3 is 15 residues. This table comes from immunoSEQ multiplex PCR, and its TCRdb copy is limited to in-frame clones, with some not included. The sample includes around 50,000 clones, around 82% of them seen just once. In the case of this clone: Its antigen is as yet unknown.

Study-level points and caveats: Better survival was predicted by below-median pretreatment blood TCR clonality.

The time point was: peripheral blood 6 weeks after treatment start. Sampling of each patient yielded between 1 and 8 specimens, collected pretreatment and on-treatment. Sample: PBMCs, taken around atezolizumab (anti-PD-L1) treatment. J is TRBJ1-3 and V is TRBV7-9, with a tentative D call TRBD1 (5 bases). The sequence came from a man in his forties or fifties with urothelial cancer. Written as DNA, the CDR3 is TGTGCCAGCAGCCCCCAGGGTGCCTCTGGAAACACCATATATTTT. Its protein product is CASSPQGASGNTIYF. Variable domain in full (rest from reference TRBV7-9 and TRBJ1-3): DTGVSQNPRHKITKRGQNVTFRCDPISEHNRLYWYRQTLGQGPEFLTYFQNEAQLEKSRLLSDRFSAERPKGSFSTLEIQRTEQGDSAMYLCASSPQGASGNTIYFGEGSWLTVV.